Listed here are 3 T cell receptor beta chains from one sample, sequenced in a study of blood T cell repertoires in COVID-19. Generated by immunoSEQ multiplex PCR, the TCRdb table keeps only in-frame clones and is missing some. Of about 160,000 clones listed, over 75% were seen once; the top ten hold more than 6.5%. Sequences were obtained from PBMCs or T cells enriched from blood (not recorded which). Receptor source: a woman aged 45 to 65 who had recovered from COVID-19.

The rearrangement joins TRBV5-5 to TRBJ2-3, with TRBD1 matching over 8 bases. This CDR3 comprises 16 residues. The germline V gene encodes CDR1 SGHKS and CDR2 YYEKEE (reference sequence). After removal of 0 bases from V and 0 bases from J, the junction contained 3 bases not matched to a gene. The CDR3 DNA reads TGTGCCAGCAGCTTGGGGACAGGGCTTAGCACAGATACGCAGTATTTT. This encodes CASSLGTGLSTDTQYF.

V usage is TRBV2 and J usage is TRBJ2-1, with D possibly TRBD1 on 8 matching bases. V lost 4 bases to trimming and J lost 6 bases, with 22 bases between them. This CDR3 is 17 amino acids long. Germline V lookup: CDR1 SNHLY, CDR2 FYNNEI. CDR3 nucleotides: TGTGCCAGCAGTGGCATCAGGGGGCGGCCGGGGGGCAATGAGCAGTTCTTC. Residues: CASSGIRGRPGGNEQFF. The full variable domain, with the rest looked up from reference TRBV2 and TRBJ2-1, is EPEVTQTPSHQVTQMGQEVILRCVPISNHLYFYWYRQILGQKVEFLVSFYNNEISEKSEIFDDQFSVERPDGSNFTLKIRSTKLEDSAMYFCASSGIRGRPGGNEQFFGPGTRLTVL.

The V call is TRBV18, the J call TRBJ1-4; 7 positions match TRBD1. V was clipped by 8 bases and J by 4 bases; unmatched bases: 10. Germline V gives CDR1 KGHSH, CDR2 LQKENI. The CDR3 extends over 15 amino acids. The CDR3 nucleotides are TGTGCCAGCGGAGGGACAGCCGAGATTAATGAAAAACTGTTTTTT. Encoded protein: CASGGTAEINEKLFF.